The 27 T cell receptor beta chains reported below all come from one sample, sequenced in a study of beta chain features in type 1 diabetes. No cognate antigen is known for these TCRs. Of the isolated RNA, all was reverse transcribed, and so the sequenced material was expressed TCRB transcripts. TCRdb's copy holds only in-frame clones and misses some; the assay was immunoSEQ multiplex PCR. The table includes 550,000 to 850,000 clones, roughly an eighth detected once. Broader study findings: Shortening of TCRB CDR3s, moderate but significant, appeared in all four CD4+ subsets of Type 1 diabetes patients.

Sequenced: naive CD4+ T cells from blood. The receptors were gathered from a man aged 18-30 years with type 1 diabetes.

This clone was seen more than once but under ten times. The gene calls are TRBV30 and TRBJ1-2; 7 bases fit TRBD1. V lost 1 base and J lost 5; bases outside the gene matches: 7. Germline CDR1 reads GTSNPN; CDR2 reads SVGIG (reference sequence). The CDR3 extends over 14 amino acids. DNA for the CDR3: TGTGCCTGGAGTGCGTCAGGGGGAGGGTATGGCTACACCTTC. Translation gives CAWSASGGGYGYTF.

The J gene is TRBJ1-5, the V gene TRBV30; the D gene is possibly TRBD1 (6 bases). Between the trimmed V and J ends, which lost 7 bases and 5 bases, there was a span of 15 bases. The CDR3 is made up of 13 amino acids. Germline assignment: CDR1 GTSNPN and CDR2 SVGIG (reference sequence). In nucleotides, the CDR3 is TGTGCCTACCGAACAGGGCTTGATCAGCCCCAGCATTTT. Amino acids: CAYRTGLDQPQHF.

On this clone: The sample contains more than one DNA sequence encoding this CDR3. V usage is TRBV30 and J usage is TRBJ1-2, with TRBD1 matching over 8 bases. This CDR3 is built from 12 residues. V was pared by 2 bases and J by 8 bases, with 4 bases of the junction left unmatched. The V gene's germline CDR1 is GTSNPN and CDR2 SVGIG (reference sequence). CDR3 sequence reads: CAWSRDRSGYTF. The CDR3 DNA follows: TGTGCCTGGAGTAGGGACAGGAGCGGCTACACCTTC.

Only a few counts were recorded for this clone. The V call is TRBV2, the J call TRBJ1-1, with TRBD1 matching 8 bases. The CDR3 is 15 amino acids. Germline V gene lookup returns CDR1 SNHLY and CDR2 FYNNEI. The V segment lost 5 bases and the J segment 1 base; nucleotides outside the gene matches: 6. CDR3 sequence reads: CASSSQGEWNTEAFF. CDR3 sequence (DNA): TGTGCCAGCAGTTCACAGGGGGAGTGGAACACTGAAGCTTTCTTT.

As concerns this clone: Other DNA sequences in the same sample also yield this CDR3. The chain recombines TRBV5-4 with TRBJ2-5, with D tentatively TRBD1 (5 bases). Trimming took 0 bases from V and 5 from J, leaving 8 bases between them. The length of the CDR3 is 13 residues. Germline V lookup: CDR1 SGHNT, CDR2 YYREEE (reference sequence). CDR3 sequence: CASSLVGVETQYF. The CDR3 coding sequence is TGTGCCAGCAGCTTGGTAGGGGTGGAGACCCAGTACTTC.

This clone appeared a few times. This chain connects TRBV6-5 to TRBJ2-5, with a weak D call TRBD2 (6 bases). The CDR3 has 16 residues. Germline assignment: CDR1 MNHEY and CDR2 SVGAGI. V shed 0 bases and J shed 5 bases, with 16 bases lying between them. The CDR3 nucleotides are TGTGCCAGCAGTTACTCGATTGACGGGGGTCGGGAGACCCAGTACTTC. Its protein is CASSYSIDGGRETQYF.

This clone occurred a few times. The V call is TRBV29-1, the J call TRBJ2-6, with D possibly matching TRBD1 (6 bases). The CDR3 is made up of 13 amino acids. The germline CDR1 and CDR2 sequences are SQVTM and ANQGSEA. V shed 6 bases and J shed 2 bases, with 8 bases lying between them. The CDR3 DNA reads as TGCAGCGTCGAGGGGGCTGGGGCCAACGTCCTGACTTTC. Translating it yields CSVEGAGANVLTF.

The CDR3: CASSLAPNNEQFF. CDR3 coding DNA: TGTGCCAGCAGCTTGGCGCCCAACAATGAGCAGTTCTTC. V gene TRBV5-4 combines with J gene TRBJ2-1; no clear D gene. Trimming pared 0 bases from V and 5 bases from J, leaving 6 bases between. Germline CDR1 is SGHNT and CDR2 is YYREEE (reference sequence). The CDR3 is made up of 13 amino acids.

The gene calls are TRBV21-1 and TRBJ2-6; the table gives TRBD1 as D, unverified against the DNA. TRBV21-1 is reported as a pseudogene. This CDR3 contains 16 residues. The CDR3 DNA follows: TGTGCCAGCAGCAAACAGGTTCGCTCTGGGGCCAACGTCCTGACTTTC. It encodes CASSKQVRSGANVLTF.

This clone has more than one count but fewer than ten. This chain joins TRBV30 and TRBJ2-7; unclear D gene. Germline loops: CDR1 GTSNPN, CDR2 SVGIG (reference sequence). The CDR3 has 12 amino acids. V dropped 6 bases and J dropped 0 bases, with 9 bases sitting between them. CDR3 nucleotide sequence: TGTGCCTGCACCCCGGTCTCCTACGAGCAGTACTTC. Protein: CACTPVSYEQYF.

This clone was seen repeatedly, ten times or more. Other nucleotide sequences from this sample produce the same CDR3. The chain is built from TRBV10-3 and TRBJ2-7; no reliable D call. CDR3 length equals 11 residues. Germline V gene sequence: CDR1 ENHRY, CDR2 SYGVKD. V lost 3 bases, J lost 1 base, and 1 base lay in between. In nucleotides, the CDR3 is TGTGCCATCAGTGATTCCTACGAGCAGTACTTC. It is translated as CAISDSYEQYF.

This clone was seen a few times. This rearrangement joins TRBV7-2 to TRBJ1-5, with a tentative D call TRBD1 (6 bases). Trimming left V 5 bases short and J 1 base short, with 15 bases between. Per the germline V gene, CDR1 is SGHTA and CDR2 is FQGNSA. CDR3 length: 16 residues. The CDR3 DNA sequence: TGTGCCAGCAGCACCCGGACAGCCGCCAGCAATCAGCCCCAGCATTTT. Residues: CASSTRTAASNQPQHF.

The CDR3 loop reads CAWTSGFPYNEQFF. The CDR3 DNA reads TGTGCCTGGACTAGCGGGTTTCCCTACAATGAGCAGTTCTTC. V usage is TRBV30 and J usage is TRBJ2-1; 8 bases match TRBD2. The junction had 4 bases not matched to a gene; V was cut back by 4 bases and J by 2 bases. The CDR3 loop spans 14 amino acids. The germline V gene encodes CDR1 GTSNPN and CDR2 SVGIG (reference sequence).

This clone was detected a few times. The gene calls are TRBV6-5 and TRBJ2-7; TRBD1 aligns across 7 bases. This CDR3 region has 16 residues. Germline-derived CDR1 and CDR2 are MNHEY and SVGAGI. The junction had 17 bases not matched to a gene; V was cut back by 4 bases and J by 8 bases. The CDR3 DNA reads as TGTGCCAGCAGTTCCACTACAGGGGAGCCTCCGAGGAAGCAGTACTTC. It yields the protein CASSSTTGEPPRKQYF.

This chain uses TRBV15 with TRBJ2-7; 8 bases agree with TRBD1. CDR1 and CDR2 (germline): LNHNV, YYDKDF (reference sequence). J was trimmed by 4 bases and V by 3 bases; bases with no gene match: 11. The CDR3 runs to 16 residues. CDR3 sequence (DNA): TGTGCCACCAGCAGGGCGCTGGGACAGGAAAAATACGAGCAGTACTTC. This sequence encodes CATSRALGQEKYEQYF.

Points on this clone: The sample has other DNA sequences that encode this CDR3 too. CDR3 loop: CASSPQGSSYEQYF. As DNA, the CDR3 is TGCGCCAGCAGCCCCCAGGGGAGCTCCTACGAGCAGTACTTC. The chain employs TRBV5-1 and TRBJ2-7; D is possibly TRBD1 (6 bases). Trimming took 4 bases from V and 0 from J, leaving 11 bases between them. Germline V gives CDR1 SGHRS, CDR2 YFSETQ. The CDR3 runs 14 residues. Full variable domain (remainder filled in from reference TRBV5-1 and TRBJ2-7): KAGVTQTPRYLIKTRGQQVTLSCSPISGHRSVSWYQQTPGQGLQFLFEYFSETQRNKGNFPGRFSGRQFSNSRSEMNVSTLELGDSALYLCASSPQGSSYEQYFGPGTRLTVT.

Points on this clone: Within the sample, other DNA sequences also encode this same CDR3. This rearrangement joins TRBV7-2 to TRBJ2-3, with D perhaps TRBD2 (5 bases). This CDR3 contains 14 residues. V lost 0 bases, J lost 3 bases, and 7 bases lay in between. Germline CDR1 SGHTA, CDR2 FQGNSA. CDR3 region: CASSLAPGTDTQYF. The CDR3 bases are TGTGCCAGCAGCTTAGCGCCGGGAACAGATACGCAGTATTTT.

V usage is TRBV7-9 and J usage is TRBJ1-2; TRBD1 aligns across 9 bases. Germline V gene sequence: CDR1 SEHNR, CDR2 FQNEAQ (reference sequence). The CDR3 covers 17 residues. Trimming took 5 bases from V and 4 from J; bases not matched to a gene: 14. In DNA, the CDR3 is TGTGCCAGCAGCAAGGGGAACAGGGGGCATGTATCCTATGGCTACACCTTC. Translation gives CASSKGNRGHVSYGYTF.

This chain connects TRBV5-6 to TRBJ2-7; D ambiguous. Trimming took 1 base from V and 2 from J, leaving 10 bases between them. CDR1 and CDR2 from the germline V gene are SGHDT and YYEEEE. The CDR3 contains 14 residues. CDR3 amino acids: CASSLRSGTYEQYF. CDR3 nucleotide sequence: TGTGCCAGCAGCTTGCGAAGTGGGACCTACGAGCAGTACTTC.

This clone was seen just once. V usage is TRBV5-1 and J usage is TRBJ2-7; TRBD1 agrees at 7 bases. The CDR3 consists of 14 residues. The trim removed 4 bases at V and 3 bases at J, leaving 7 bases unmatched. The V gene's germline CDR1 is SGHRS and CDR2 YFSETQ. CDR3 in amino acids: CASSRGQVNYEQYF. In nucleotides, the CDR3 is TGCGCCAGCAGCCGCGGACAGGTAAACTACGAGCAGTACTTC.

A few counts support this clone. V and J are TRBV15 and TRBJ1-2; D might be TRBD1 (5 bases). Between the trimmed V and J ends, which lost 5 bases and 3 bases, there was a span of 16 bases. The CDR3 is 15 residues long. The germline CDR1 and CDR2 sequences are LNHNV and YYDKDF (reference sequence). The CDR3 coding sequence is TGTGCCACCAGCCTCCCAGGGCAGGTTCACTATGGCTACACCTTC. Its protein product is CATSLPGQVHYGYTF.

The V gene is TRBV28, the J gene TRBJ2-5, with TRBD1 matching over 8 bases. V dropped 9 bases and J dropped 5; count of bases not matched to a gene: 8. Germline V lookup: CDR1 MDHEN, CDR2 SYDVKM. The CDR3 covers 13 residues. The CDR3 sequence: CASLSGGRETQYF. CDR3 nucleotides: TGTGCCAGTTTATCAGGGGGCCGCGAGACCCAGTACTTC. The whole variable domain, remainder taken from reference TRBV28 and TRBJ2-5, is DVKVTQSSRYLVKRTGEKVFLECVQDMDHENMFWYRQDPGLGLRLIYFSYDVKMKEKGDIPEGYSVSREKKERFSLILESASTNQTSMYLCASLSGGRETQYFGPGTRLLVL.

This clone was seen a few times. This chain uses TRBV7-3 with TRBJ1-3, with D hard to call. V was clipped by 0 bases and J by 2 bases, with 5 bases between them. Germline V CDR1 and CDR2: SGHTA, FQGTGA. CDR3 size: 14 residues. CDR3 amino acids: CASSLTGTGNTIYF. The CDR3 DNA reads as TGTGCCAGCAGCTTAACAGGGACTGGAAACACCATATATTTT.

This clone has only one observation. This chain links TRBV6-1 with TRBJ1-5; no reliable D call. The CDR3 spans 16 residues. CDR1 and CDR2 (germline): MNHNS, SASEGT. Trimming cost V 4 bases and J 0 bases, with 13 bases left between them. The CDR3 reads CASSGAEYYSNQPQHF. DNA of the CDR3: TGTGCCAGCAGTGGGGCGGAGTACTATAGCAATCAGCCCCAGCATTTT.

V is TRBV11-2 and J is TRBJ2-3; D gene uncertain. This CDR3 has 12 residues. CDR1 and CDR2 from the germline V gene are SGHAT and FQNNGV. V was clipped by 5 bases and J by 1 base, with 4 bases between them. CDR3 in amino acids: CASSGGTDTQYF. The CDR3 DNA reads TGTGCCAGCAGCGGAGGCACAGATACGCAGTATTTT.

This sequence joins TRBV6-5 and TRBJ1-1; D unclear. Deletions cut 4 bases from V and 0 bases from J, with 12 bases between. This CDR3 has 15 residues. CDR1 and CDR2 (germline): MNHEY, SVGAGI. CDR3 amino acids: CASSSGGAMNTEAFF. The CDR3 bases are TGTGCCAGCAGTTCGGGCGGAGCCATGAACACTGAAGCTTTCTTT.

This clone was seen only a few times. The V call is TRBV2, the J call TRBJ2-7, with D unclear. The germline V and J ends were trimmed by 6 bases and 3 bases, with 15 bases remaining between them. The germline V gene has CDR1 SNHLY and CDR2 FYNNEI. The CDR3 totals 14 residues. CDR3 nucleotide sequence: TGTGCCAGCAGGGGATTCGGGCCCGTCTACGAGCAGTACTTC. Translating gives CASRGFGPVYEQYF. Variable domain in full (rest from reference TRBV2 and TRBJ2-7): EPEVTQTPSHQVTQMGQEVILRCVPISNHLYFYWYRQILGQKVEFLVSFYNNEISEKSEIFDDQFSVERPDGSNFTLKIRSTKLEDSAMYFCASRGFGPVYEQYFGPGTRLTVT.